A single sample gave rise to the 26 T cell receptor beta chains below, sequenced in a study of cytomegalovirus exposure and HLA in healthy donors. The PCR employed 60 Vbeta primers together with 13 Jbeta primers. The data were produced by immunoSEQ multiplex PCR, yet TCRdb's version contains in-frame clones alone and is incomplete. The sample lists about 150,000 clones; about 70% were seen once. The sequenced sample consisted of PBMCs. All receptors come from a man aged 18 to 30 in good health and CMV-seronegative.

DNA for the CDR3: TGTGCCAGCAGCTGGTCTCGCGAGGGGGGGCCCGGGAACACCGGGGAGCTGTTTTTT. It yields the protein CASSWSREGGPGNTGELFF. The chain employs TRBV7-8 and TRBJ2-2; D is possibly TRBD2 (7 bases). Germline V gives CDR1 SGHVS, CDR2 FQNEAQ. CDR3 size: 19 residues. V was clipped by 4 bases and J by 1 base, with 22 bases between them.

The genes are TRBV27 and TRBJ2-3, with D perhaps matching TRBD2 (7 bases). The CDR3 length is 15 residues. Germline V gene sequence: CDR1 MNHEY, CDR2 SMNVEV (reference sequence). V dropped 2 bases and J dropped 4 bases, with 13 bases sitting between them. This chain's CDR3 is CASSLMGGAPDTQYF. The CDR3 DNA follows: TGTGCCAGCAGTTTAATGGGGGGGGCCCCAGATACGCAGTATTTT.

This rearrangement joins TRBV29-1 to TRBJ2-3; no clear D. The ends were cut back, 6 bases at V and 4 bases at J, with 14 bases in the middle. Germline V gene data show CDR1 as SQVTM and CDR2 as ANQGSEA. The CDR3 consists of 13 residues. The CDR3 DNA follows: TGCAGCGTCCCTTTAGTGGGCTCAGATACGCAGTATTTT. Protein sequence: CSVPLVGSDTQYF.

The chain has TRBV5-1 and TRBJ1-3; D not resolved. The germline gives CDR1 SGHRS, CDR2 YFSETQ. The CDR3 is made up of 15 amino acids. Trimming stripped 0 bases from V and 0 bases from J, with 7 bases between. The CDR3 loop is CASSLDWSSGNTIYF. The DNA for the CDR3 is TGCGCCAGCAGCTTGGACTGGAGCTCTGGAAACACCATATATTTT. The full variable domain, rest sourced from reference TRBV5-1 and TRBJ1-3, is KAGVTQTPRYLIKTRGQQVTLSCSPISGHRSVSWYQQTPGQGLQFLFEYFSETQRNKGNFPGRFSGRQFSNSRSEMNVSTLELGDSALYLCASSLDWSSGNTIYFGEGSWLTVV.

The gene calls are TRBV19 and TRBJ2-5; 12 nucleotides match TRBD1. V lost 4 bases to trimming and J lost 9 bases; unmatched junction nucleotides: 6. This CDR3 contains 14 residues. The germline V gene has CDR1 LNHDA and CDR2 SQIVND (reference sequence). The DNA for the CDR3 is TGTGCCAGTAGTAAGGGACAGGGGGCCCCTGCCCAGTACTTC. It translates to CASSKGQGAPAQYF.

There are a few counts of this clone. Other DNA variants within this sample encode the same CDR3. The chain recombines TRBV5-1 with TRBJ1-1, with TRBD1 as a possible D gene (6 bases). In germline, CDR1 is SGHRS, CDR2 YFSETQ. CDR3 size: 14 residues. V lost 0 bases to trimming and J lost 1 base, with 7 bases between them. The CDR3 bases are TGCGCCAGCAGCTTGGGACAGGCGAACACTGAAGCTTTCTTT. It encodes CASSLGQANTEAFF. Drawing the rest from reference TRBV5-1 and TRBJ1-1, the complete variable domain is KAGVTQTPRYLIKTRGQQVTLSCSPISGHRSVSWYQQTPGQGLQFLFEYFSETQRNKGNFPGRFSGRQFSNSRSEMNVSTLELGDSALYLCASSLGQANTEAFFGQGTRLTVV.

The V call is TRBV6-1, the J call TRBJ1-6; D unclear. Trimming removed 8 bases from V and 7 bases from J, with 12 bases in between. Germline CDR1 MNHNS, CDR2 SASEGT. The CDR3 contains 13 residues. For the CDR3, the DNA is TGTGCCAGCTCTAGAGGGCAGAATTCACCCCTCCACTTT. Amino acid sequence: CASSRGQNSPLHF.

The chain combines TRBV4-1 with TRBJ2-1; 7 nucleotides agree with TRBD2. V shed 0 bases, J shed 10 bases, and the junction held 9 bases outside the gene matches. In germline, CDR1 is MGHRA, CDR2 YSYEKL. CDR3 size: 15 residues. The CDR3 region is CASSQDWGSGREQFF. Here the CDR3 DNA reads TGCGCCAGCAGCCAAGATTGGGGTAGCGGGCGAGAGCAGTTCTTC.

This chain joins TRBV7-2 and TRBJ1-3, with a possible D match to TRBD1 (6 bases). The germline gives CDR1 SGHTA, CDR2 FQGNSA. The CDR3 runs to 16 residues. With 5 bases removed from V and 4 bases from J, the gap between germline ends came to 18 bases. The DNA of the CDR3 is TGTGCCAGCAGCCCCAGCAGGGGCCAAGGGGGAAACACCATATATTTT. Its translation: CASSPSRGQGGNTIYF.

The chain is built from TRBV2 and TRBJ2-5; 8 bases are shared with TRBD1. CDR3 length equals 14 residues. V was pared by 8 bases and J by 3 bases, with 8 bases of the junction left unmatched. Germline V CDR1 and CDR2: SNHLY, FYNNEI. CDR3 in DNA: TGTGCCAGCGGGGTGACAGGGGTGGAAGAGACCCAGTACTTC. Translation gives CASGVTGVEETQYF. Together with reference TRBV2 and TRBJ2-5, the CDR3 gives the full variable domain: EPEVTQTPSHQVTQMGQEVILRCVPISNHLYFYWYRQILGQKVEFLVSFYNNEISEKSEIFDDQFSVERPDGSNFTLKIRSTKLEDSAMYFCASGVTGVEETQYFGPGTRLLVL.

The CDR3 bases are TGTGCCAGCAGCCATCAGGGGGTAAATGAAAAACTGTTTTTT. This translates into CASSHQGVNEKLFF. The gene calls are TRBV11-2 and TRBJ1-4; 7 bases map to TRBD1. Germline values: CDR1 SGHAT, CDR2 FQNNGV. V dropped 5 bases and J dropped 5; count of bases not matched to a gene: 5. The CDR3 contains 14 residues.

Only a few counts were recorded for this clone. The rearrangement uses TRBV4-3 and TRBJ1-1; D is undetermined. Trimming left V 8 bases short and J 7 bases short, with 8 bases between. The germline V gene encodes CDR1 LGHNA and CDR2 YSLEER. This CDR3 is 10 amino acids long. The CDR3 is CASGRDEAFF. For the CDR3, the DNA is TGCGCCAGCGGGCGGGATGAAGCTTTCTTT.

The chain links TRBV28 to TRBJ2-3; 8 nucleotides match TRBD1. The germline V gene has CDR1 MDHEN and CDR2 SYDVKM. The CDR3 is 16 amino acids. V shed 7 bases, J shed 6 bases, and the junction held 15 bases outside the gene matches. CDR3 residues: CASKTQGADGPDTQYF. Here the CDR3 DNA reads TGTGCCAGCAAAACCCAGGGGGCTGACGGGCCGGATACGCAGTATTTT. Complete variable domain (other parts from reference TRBV28 and TRBJ2-3): DVKVTQSSRYLVKRTGEKVFLECVQDMDHENMFWYRQDPGLGLRLIYFSYDVKMKEKGDIPEGYSVSREKKERFSLILESASTNQTSMYLCASKTQGADGPDTQYFGPGTRLTVL.

The genes are TRBV2 and TRBJ1-5; D unresolved. This CDR3 comprises 14 residues. V lost 5 bases and J lost 4, with 12 bases in between. Germline V gives CDR1 SNHLY, CDR2 FYNNEI. CDR3 sequence reads: CASSPDGGNQPQHF. The CDR3 DNA sequence: TGTGCCAGCAGTCCGGACGGCGGGAATCAGCCCCAGCATTTT.

The chain joins TRBV13 to TRBJ2-3, with 8 bases fitting TRBD2. The CDR3 is 14 residues long. V lost 6 bases and J lost 5; bases outside the gene matches: 7. Germline-derived CDR1 and CDR2 are PRHDT and FYEKMQ (reference sequence). The CDR3 is CASRPGGPLDTQYF. CDR3 coding DNA: TGTGCCAGCAGACCGGGGGGGCCGTTAGATACGCAGTATTTT. The full variable domain, with the rest looked up from reference TRBV13 and TRBJ2-3, is AAGVIQSPRHLIKEKRETATLKCYPIPRHDTVYWYQQGPGQDPQFLISFYEKMQSDKGSIPDRFSAQQFSDYHSELNMSSLELGDSALYFCASRPGGPLDTQYFGPGTRLTVL.

This clone has just a few counts. The J gene is TRBJ2-6, the V gene TRBV5-1; 9 nucleotides line up with TRBD2. Germline loops: CDR1 SGHRS, CDR2 YFSETQ. The ends lost 3 bases at V and 0 bases at J; junction bases unmatched: 7. CDR3 length: 18 amino acids. The CDR3 reads CASSSQSGGFSGANVLTF. DNA of the CDR3: TGCGCCAGCAGCTCCCAGAGCGGGGGGTTCTCTGGGGCCAACGTCCTGACTTTC.

This chain joins TRBV5-1 and TRBJ1-4; no clear D. Germline CDR1 is SGHRS and CDR2 is YFSETQ. Trimming removed 0 bases from V and 5 bases from J, with 11 bases in between. This CDR3 region has 15 residues. CDR3 DNA sequence: TGCGCCAGCAGCTTGGCCGGTAGTCCCAATGAAAAACTGTTTTTT. It codes for CASSLAGSPNEKLFF.

The chain has TRBV9 and TRBJ1-3; no definite D call. The CDR3 loop spans 17 amino acids. V gave up 7 bases and J gave up 0 bases, with 20 bases separating them. Germline V gene data show CDR1 as SGDLS and CDR2 as YYNGEE. CDR3 DNA sequence: TGTGCCAGCGATGAGAGCGGAGACCCCCACTCTGGAAACACCATATATTTT. This codes for CASDESGDPHSGNTIYF.

V is TRBV27 and J is TRBJ1-1; D remains unclear. The CDR3 is made up of 14 amino acids. V was clipped by 4 bases and J by 4 bases, with 13 bases between them. The germline V gene has CDR1 MNHEY and CDR2 SMNVEV (reference sequence). The CDR3 reads CASSWDREATEAFF. The CDR3 DNA reads TGTGCCAGCAGTTGGGATCGGGAGGCCACTGAAGCTTTCTTT.

This rearrangement joins TRBV30 to TRBJ1-2; D gene ambiguous. V lost 0 bases to trimming and J lost 4 bases, with 15 bases between them. CDR1 and CDR2 (germline): GTSNPN, SVGIG (reference sequence). The CDR3 contains 15 residues. CDR3 region: CAWSVQNPHVYGYTF. CDR3 nucleotides: TGTGCCTGGAGTGTCCAGAATCCTCACGTCTATGGCTACACCTTC.

The chain recombines TRBV11-2 with TRBJ2-3, with D possibly TRBD2 on 6 matching bases. The length of the CDR3 is 14 residues. Germline-derived CDR1 and CDR2 are SGHAT and FQNNGV. Trimming left V 4 bases short and J 3 bases short, with 11 bases between. CDR3 residues: CASSYGGVTDTQYF. In nucleotides, the CDR3 is TGTGCCAGCAGCTACGGGGGAGTTACAGATACGCAGTATTTT.

The V gene is TRBV6-5, the J gene TRBJ2-5; 7 bases fit TRBD2. Germline assignment: CDR1 MNHEY and CDR2 SVGAGI. This CDR3 is built from 15 residues. J gave up 4 bases and V 0 bases, and 5 bases lay outside the gene matches. The CDR3 nucleotides are TGTGCCAGCAGTTACTCGTTGGGGGGGAGAGAGACCCAGTACTTC. It encodes CASSYSLGGRETQYF.

The V call is TRBV6-5, the J call TRBJ1-5, with 8 positions matching TRBD1. J was trimmed by 3 bases and V by 4 bases; bases with no gene match: 5. CDR1 and CDR2 from the germline V gene are MNHEY and SVGAGI. This CDR3 has 15 amino acids. CDR3: CASSLGTGFNQPQHF. The CDR3 DNA reads TGTGCCAGCAGTTTAGGGACAGGTTTCAATCAGCCCCAGCATTTT.

This chain joins TRBV2 and TRBJ1-1, with a tentative D call TRBD1 (6 bases). The CDR3 is 15 amino acids. V dropped 2 bases and J dropped 0 bases, with 10 bases sitting between them. Germline CDR1 and CDR2: SNHLY and FYNNEI. As DNA, the CDR3 is TGTGCCAGCAGTGAATGGCCAGGGGTGAACACTGAAGCTTTCTTT. Its protein is CASSEWPGVNTEAFF.

This rearrangement joins TRBV9 to TRBJ2-2; D unresolved. This CDR3 region has 13 residues. The V end lost 7 bases, the J end lost 0 bases, and 7 bases lay between the germline ends. Germline V CDR1 and CDR2: SGDLS, YYNGEE. The CDR3 sequence: CASRFSNTGELFF. DNA for the CDR3: TGTGCCAGCCGTTTCTCGAACACCGGGGAGCTGTTTTTT.

The gene calls are TRBV6-6 and TRBJ1-3, with 7 bases that match TRBD1. Trimming cost V 6 bases and J 1 base; bases outside gene matches: 6. Germline assignment: CDR1 MNHNY and CDR2 SVGAGI (reference sequence). The CDR3 consists of 15 residues. In DNA form, the CDR3 reads TGTGCCAGCAGGAAAGAGGGGGCGTCTGGAAACACCATATATTTT. Its translation: CASRKEGASGNTIYF.